The 21 T cell receptor beta chains reported below all come from one sample, sequenced in a study of shared clonotypes between healthy human individuals. Generated by immunoSEQ multiplex PCR, the TCRdb table keeps only in-frame clones and is missing some. The sample yields 470,000 or so clones, 60% to 80% seen once. Sequences were obtained from PBMCs. Every receptor here comes from a woman between 40 and 50 years old in good health. Some clones in this sample may be carry-over from other donors' samples.

This clone was seen once. The rearrangement uses TRBV6-6 and TRBJ2-5; D could derive from TRBD1 or TRBD2 (7 bases each). TRBJ2-7 explains the end of the DNA better; the J call may be wrong. CDR1 and CDR2 (germline): MNHNY, SVGAGI (reference sequence). This CDR3 region has 15 residues. In DNA, the CDR3 is TGTGCCAGCAGTTACGGTTCAGGGGGGGTCCACGAGCAGTACTTC. Amino acid sequence: CASSYGSGGVHEQYF.

The chain carries TRBV7-9 and TRBJ2-7, with 14 bases lining up with TRBD2. This CDR3 has 16 amino acids. Germline V gene data show CDR1 as SEHNR and CDR2 as FQNEAQ (reference sequence). J was trimmed by 6 bases and V by 5 bases; bases with no gene match: 9. The CDR3: CASSQSGTSGSVEQYF. CDR3 DNA: TGTGCCAGCAGCCAATCCGGGACTAGCGGGAGCGTCGAGCAGTACTTC. Supplemented by reference TRBV7-9 and TRBJ2-7, the full variable domain reads DTGVSQNPRHKITKRGQNVTFRCDPISEHNRLYWYRQTLGQGPEFLTYFQNEAQLEKSRLLSDRFSAERPKGSFSTLEIQRTEQGDSAMYLCASSQSGTSGSVEQYFGPGTRLTVT.

The chain links TRBV11-2 to TRBJ1-1; D call uncertain. V lost 1 base, J lost 4 bases, and 7 bases lay in between. The CDR3 spans 13 residues. Germline V CDR1 and CDR2: SGHAT, FQNNGV. The CDR3 coding sequence is TGTGCCAGCAGCTTAGGTCCGTTCACTGAAGCTTTCTTT. Amino acid sequence: CASSLGPFTEAFF.

The rearrangement uses TRBV19 and TRBJ2-3; a weak D match, TRBD1 (6 bases). Per the germline V gene, CDR1 is LNHDA and CDR2 is SQIVND (reference sequence). The CDR3 sequence is 15 residues long. Trimming pared 9 bases from V and 0 bases from J, leaving 16 bases between. DNA for the CDR3: TGTGCCAGCAGCATAGGGGGAGTAAGCACAGATACGCAGTATTTT. As protein: CASSIGGVSTDTQYF.

V usage is TRBV5-1 and J usage is TRBJ2-1; 14 bases align to TRBD2. V gave up 4 bases and J gave up 10 bases; unmatched junction bases: 4. The CDR3 sequence is 14 residues long. Looked up from germline, CDR1 is SGHRS and CDR2 is YFSETQ. CDR3 amino acids: CASSGGLAGEEQFF. The CDR3 coding sequence is TGCGCCAGCAGCGGGGGACTAGCGGGAGAGGAGCAGTTCTTC. Combining the CDR3 with reference TRBV5-1 and TRBJ2-1 gives the whole variable domain KAGVTQTPRYLIKTRGQQVTLSCSPISGHRSVSWYQQTPGQGLQFLFEYFSETQRNKGNFPGRFSGRQFSNSRSEMNVSTLELGDSALYLCASSGGLAGEEQFFGPGTRLTVL.

The rearrangement joins TRBV30 to TRBJ1-1; D is uncertain. Germline V gene sequence: CDR1 GTSNPN, CDR2 SVGIG (reference sequence). The germline V and J ends were trimmed by 0 bases and 1 base, with 6 bases remaining between them. CDR3 length equals 13 residues. Here the CDR3 reads CAWSVNRNTEAFF. CDR3 in DNA: TGTGCCTGGAGTGTAAACAGGAACACTGAAGCTTTCTTT.

The genes are TRBV20-1 and TRBJ2-2, with unresolved D. V dropped 4 bases and J dropped 2 bases, with 2 bases sitting between them. Germline values: CDR1 DFQATT, CDR2 SNEGSKA (reference sequence). This CDR3 is built from 11 residues. The CDR3 reads CSAINTGELFF. In DNA, the CDR3 is TGCAGTGCTATTAACACCGGGGAGCTGTTTTTT.

This clone was seen at least ten times. V usage is TRBV7-2 and J usage is TRBJ2-1; a possible D gene is TRBD2 (6 bases). The V end was cut by 5 bases, the J end by 3 bases, with 20 bases between. The CDR3 covers 17 residues. Germline CDR1 and CDR2: SGHTA and FQGNSA. The CDR3 spells CASSTPLAGLSYNEQFF. The CDR3 DNA follows: TGTGCCAGCAGCACTCCCCTCGCGGGACTGAGCTACAATGAGCAGTTCTTC.

The rearrangement uses TRBV19 and TRBJ2-4; the D is unclear. The CDR3 sequence is 14 residues long. Trimming removed 2 bases at V and 6 bases at J, with 11 bases between. CDR1 is LNHDA, CDR2 SQIVND, per germline (reference sequence). Written as DNA, the CDR3 is TGTGCCAGTAGTATACCGGAGCAGGCAAACATTCAGTACTTC. This gives the protein CASSIPEQANIQYF. The whole variable domain, filled in from reference TRBV19 and TRBJ2-4, reads DGGITQSPKYLFRKEGQNVTLSCEQNLNHDAMYWYRQDPGQGLRLIYYSQIVNDFQKGDIAEGYSVSREKKESFPLTVTSAQKNPTAFYLCASSIPEQANIQYFGAGTRLSVL.

Points on this clone: This may be a read error: a much more frequent sequence differs by one nucleotide. The chain couples TRBV5-1 to TRBJ2-7; tentative D call: TRBD2 (7 bases). Germline CDR1 and CDR2: SGHRS and YFSETQ. The V and J ends lost 3 bases and 2 bases respectively, with 18 bases between them. The CDR3 consists of 16 residues. CDR3: CASSWGGKQGPYEQYF. The DNA of the CDR3 is TGCGCCAGCAGCTGGGGGGGTAAACAGGGTCCCTACGAGCAGTACTTC. Filled out from reference TRBV5-1 and TRBJ2-7, the complete variable domain reads KAGVTQTPRYLIKTRGQQVTLSCSPISGHRSVSWYQQTPGQGLQFLFEYFSETQRNKGNFPGRFSGRQFSNSRSEMNVSTLELGDSALYLCASSWGGKQGPYEQYFGPGTRLTVT.

The chain uses TRBV2 and TRBJ2-2; 8 nucleotides agree with TRBD1. Trimming removed 5 bases from V and 0 bases from J; junction bases left unmatched: 2. CDR1 and CDR2 from the germline V gene are SNHLY and FYNNEI. This CDR3 is 15 amino acids long. The CDR3 coding sequence is TGTGCCAGCAGTCGACAGGGGACGAACACCGGGGAGCTGTTTTTT. Residues: CASSRQGTNTGELFF.

The chain uses TRBV10-3 and TRBJ2-4; D remains ambiguous. Germline V gene sequence: CDR1 ENHRY, CDR2 SYGVKD. Deletions cut 2 bases from V and 0 bases from J, with 8 bases between. This CDR3 comprises 15 residues. The CDR3 here is CAISEQHLAKNIQYF. CDR3 in DNA: TGTGCCATCAGTGAGCAACACCTAGCCAAAAACATTCAGTACTTC.

As to this clone: An end of the junction differs from the germline gene, which may be a read error. The rearrangement links TRBV11-2 to TRBJ1-1; TRBD1 matches at 10 bases. There are 13 residues in the CDR3. Germline CDR1 SGHAT, CDR2 FQNNGV. CDR3 region: CASGTGEVTGAFF. The CDR3, as DNA: TGTGCCAGCGGGACAGGGGAGGTCACTGGAGCTTTCTTT.

V is TRBV7-8 and J is TRBJ2-1; D remains unclear. This CDR3 has 14 amino acids. Trimming took 1 base from V and 6 from J, leaving 10 bases between them. Germline CDR1 SGHVS, CDR2 FQNEAQ. The DNA of the CDR3 is TGTGCCAGCAGCTTAGAAGCAGCACGCAATGAGCAGTTCTTC. This encodes CASSLEAARNEQFF.

The CDR3 bases are TGTGCCAGCAGCCCCGGAGGGGATCAGCCCCAGCATTTT. As protein: CASSPGGDQPQHF. This chain links TRBV7-6 with TRBJ1-5; D may be TRBD1 (5 bases). CDR1 and CDR2 from the germline V gene are SGHVS and FNYEAQ. The CDR3 is 13 residues long. Between the trimmed V and J ends, which lost 5 bases and 5 bases, there was a span of 10 bases.

The J gene is TRBJ2-7, the V gene TRBV9; 9 positions match TRBD2. CDR3 length: 22 amino acids. Germline CDR1 SGDLS, CDR2 YYNGEE. The trim removed 4 bases at V and 2 bases at J, leaving 28 bases unmatched. The CDR3 nucleotides are TGTGCCAGCAGCATCCTTGGGGCTAGCGGGAATCCTGTGTTGTCGGACGCCTACGAGCAGTACTTC. This sequence encodes CASSILGASGNPVLSDAYEQYF.

In DNA form, the CDR3 reads TGTGCCTGGAGTGTACGGGGGATGAATCAGCCCCAGCATTTT. Amino acids: CAWSVRGMNQPQHF. The J gene is TRBJ1-5, the V gene TRBV30, with a possible D match to TRBD1 (5 bases). V was cut by 0 bases and J by 4 bases, with 10 bases left in between. The CDR3 consists of 14 residues. Germline values: CDR1 GTSNPN, CDR2 SVGIG (reference sequence).

The rearrangement joins TRBV27 to TRBJ2-1, with TRBD1 as a possible D gene (5 bases). The CDR3 runs to 13 residues. Germline V gene data show CDR1 as MNHEY and CDR2 as SMNVEV (reference sequence). V gave up 3 bases and J gave up 14 bases, with 17 bases separating them. The CDR3 loop reads CASSFDPTASEFF. The CDR3 nucleotides are TGTGCCAGCAGTTTCGACCCGACAGCATCGGAGTTCTTC.

The genes are TRBV7-3 and TRBJ2-6, with 10 bases identical to TRBD1. The CDR3 is 17 residues long. CDR1 and CDR2 from the germline V gene are SGHTA and FQGTGA. V shed 3 bases and J 0 bases; nucleotides not matched to a gene: 2. In nucleotides, the CDR3 is TGTGCCAGCAGCTTGGGACAGGGGACCTCTGGGGCCAACGTCCTGACTTTC. As protein: CASSLGQGTSGANVLTF.

This clone was seen more than once but under ten times. This chain connects TRBV30 to TRBJ1-6, with D perhaps matching TRBD1 (6 bases). The CDR3 extends over 12 amino acids. Germline values: CDR1 GTSNPN, CDR2 SVGIG (reference sequence). Deletions cut 3 bases from V and 7 bases from J, with 7 bases between. CDR3 in amino acids: CAWSQGNSPLHF. CDR3 nucleotide sequence: TGTGCCTGGAGCCAGGGGAATTCACCCCTCCACTTT.

This chain connects TRBV7-9 to TRBJ2-3; D gene ambiguous. Germline V gives CDR1 SEHNR, CDR2 FQNEAQ (reference sequence). The CDR3 runs 13 residues. V was pared by 1 base and J by 4 bases, with 6 bases between. This CDR3 reads CASSLDGPDTQYF. The CDR3 DNA sequence: TGTGCCAGCAGCTTAGATGGTCCAGATACGCAGTATTTT.